This T cell receptor beta chain was retrieved from a study of technical replicates of blood from several donors. The table came from immunoSEQ multiplex PCR; TCRdb's copy has only in-frame clones and leaves some out. The sample shows 74,000 or so clones, roughly 91% of them seen only once. This receptor was taken from a human donor in good health. The specimen was T cells isolated from PBMCs.

CDR3 DNA: TGTGCCAGCAGCTTAATCGGGGACGGGGAGCTGTTTTTT. Translating gives CASSLIGDGELFF. The V gene is TRBV7-2, the J gene TRBJ2-2; maybe TRBD2 (5 bases). The CDR3 covers 13 residues. Germline V gene data show CDR1 as SGHTA and CDR2 as FQGNSA. Trimming left V 2 bases short and J 7 bases short, with 8 bases between. Using reference TRBV7-2 and TRBJ2-2 for the parts outside the CDR3, the full variable domain is GAGVSQSPSNKVTEKGKDVELRCDPISGHTALYWYRQSLGQGLEFLIYFQGNSAPDKSGLPSDRFSAERTGGSVSTLTIQRTQQEDSAVYLCASSLIGDGELFFGEGSRLTVL.